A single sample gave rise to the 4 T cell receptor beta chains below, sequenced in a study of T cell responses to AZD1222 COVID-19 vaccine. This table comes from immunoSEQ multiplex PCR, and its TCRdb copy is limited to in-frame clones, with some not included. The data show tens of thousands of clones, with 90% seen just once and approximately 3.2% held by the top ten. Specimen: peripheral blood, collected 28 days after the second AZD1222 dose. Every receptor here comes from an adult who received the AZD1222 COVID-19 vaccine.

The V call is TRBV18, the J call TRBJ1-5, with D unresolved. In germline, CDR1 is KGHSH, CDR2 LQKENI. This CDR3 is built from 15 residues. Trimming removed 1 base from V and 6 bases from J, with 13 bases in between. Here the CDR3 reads CASSPLETISQPQHF. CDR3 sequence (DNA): TGTGCCAGCTCACCACTTGAGACGATAAGTCAGCCCCAGCATTTT.

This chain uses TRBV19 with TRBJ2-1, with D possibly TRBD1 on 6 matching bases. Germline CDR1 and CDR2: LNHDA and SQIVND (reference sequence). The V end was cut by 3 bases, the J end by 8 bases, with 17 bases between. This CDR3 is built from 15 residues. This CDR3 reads CASSIYAGDSDEQFF. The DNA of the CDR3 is TGTGCCAGTAGTATCTACGCAGGGGATAGTGATGAGCAGTTCTTC.

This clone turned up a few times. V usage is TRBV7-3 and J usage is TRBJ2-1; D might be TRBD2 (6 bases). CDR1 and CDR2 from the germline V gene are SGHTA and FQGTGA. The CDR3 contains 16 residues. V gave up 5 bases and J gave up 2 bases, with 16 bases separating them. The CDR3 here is CASSAVGSGTYNEQFF. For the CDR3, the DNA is TGTGCCAGCAGCGCGGTGGGTAGCGGTACCTACAATGAGCAGTTCTTC.

CDR3 DNA sequence: TGTGCCAGCAGTTTAACACAAGGGAATGAAAAACTGTTTTTT. This sequence encodes CASSLTQGNEKLFF. The chain uses TRBV27 and TRBJ1-4; D uncertain. V was clipped by 2 bases and J by 5 bases, with 9 bases between them. Germline V CDR1 and CDR2: MNHEY, SMNVEV (reference sequence). CDR3 length: 14 residues.